This TCR beta chain was observed in a study of blood T cells in healthy people across ages. The wider study: For every two T cells, template switching captured about one barcoded beta molecule.

Using a J-beta primer mix together with a sample-barcoded 5' primer, a second PCR was run for about 6 to 12 cycles. TCRdb independently ran MiXCR on the 5' RACE reads; one entry per CDR3 protein. The data show about a million distinct CDR3 sequences, with about two fifths seen just once and around 13% held by the top ten. The CDR3 is 12 residues long. V was pared by 5 bases and J by 11 bases, with 15 bases between. The material sequenced was blood. The TCR comes from a man aged 18-30 years in good health. This chain connects TRBV12-3 or TRBV12-4 to TRBJ2-5, with D possibly TRBD2 on 6 matching bases. The CDR3 nucleotides read TGTGCCAGCAGTCCCCGACTAGGCGGGCAGTACTTC. Encoded protein: CASSPRLGGQYF.